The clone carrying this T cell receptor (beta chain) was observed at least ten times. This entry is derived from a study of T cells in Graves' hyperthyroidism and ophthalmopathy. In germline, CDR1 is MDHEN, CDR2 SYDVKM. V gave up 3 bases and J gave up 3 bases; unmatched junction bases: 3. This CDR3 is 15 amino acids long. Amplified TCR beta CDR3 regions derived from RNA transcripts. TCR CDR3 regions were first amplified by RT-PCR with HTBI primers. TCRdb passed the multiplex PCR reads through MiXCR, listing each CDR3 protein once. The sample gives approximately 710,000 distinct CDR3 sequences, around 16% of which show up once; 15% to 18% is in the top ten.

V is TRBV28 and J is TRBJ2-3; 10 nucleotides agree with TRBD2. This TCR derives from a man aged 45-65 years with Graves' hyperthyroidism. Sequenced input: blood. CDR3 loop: CASSFLAGETDTQYF. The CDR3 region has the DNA TGTGCCAGCAGTTTTCTAGCGGGAGAGACAGATACGCAGTATTTT.